This T cell receptor (beta chain) was obtained from a study of shared clonotypes between healthy human individuals. CD45RA+ naive and CD45RA-negative memory subsets were separated from CD4+ cells. Points from the study as a whole: Approximately 4.6% of naive CD4 clonotypes were shared across a handful of donors.

A word on this clone: As yet, its antigen is unknown.

Produced via immunoSEQ multiplex PCR; TCRdb's table is partial and in-frame only. The sample lists over 2 million clones, 85% to 95% occurring once. The specimen sequenced was naive CD4+ T cells from PBMCs. Subset in this sample: CD45RA+ positively selected. The clonotype comes from a man aged 18 to 30 in good health. Some clones in this sample may be carry-over from other donors' samples.

The CDR3 loop reads CASSLEEGRINEQFF. CDR3 DNA sequence: TGTGCCAGCAGCTTAGAGGAGGGGCGCATCAATGAGCAGTTCTTC. The chain uses TRBV7-8 and TRBJ2-1; a weak D match, TRBD2 (6 bases). The CDR3 length is 15 residues. Germline V lookup: CDR1 SGHVS, CDR2 FQNEAQ. Trimming removed 1 base from V and 6 bases from J, with 13 bases in between. The complete variable domain, with remaining parts taken from reference TRBV7-8 and TRBJ2-1, reads GAGVSQSPRYKVAKRGQDVALRCDPISGHVSLFWYQQALGQGPEFLTYFQNEAQLDKSGLPSDRFFAERPEGSVSTLKIQRTQQEDSAVYLCASSLEEGRINEQFFGPGTRLTVL.